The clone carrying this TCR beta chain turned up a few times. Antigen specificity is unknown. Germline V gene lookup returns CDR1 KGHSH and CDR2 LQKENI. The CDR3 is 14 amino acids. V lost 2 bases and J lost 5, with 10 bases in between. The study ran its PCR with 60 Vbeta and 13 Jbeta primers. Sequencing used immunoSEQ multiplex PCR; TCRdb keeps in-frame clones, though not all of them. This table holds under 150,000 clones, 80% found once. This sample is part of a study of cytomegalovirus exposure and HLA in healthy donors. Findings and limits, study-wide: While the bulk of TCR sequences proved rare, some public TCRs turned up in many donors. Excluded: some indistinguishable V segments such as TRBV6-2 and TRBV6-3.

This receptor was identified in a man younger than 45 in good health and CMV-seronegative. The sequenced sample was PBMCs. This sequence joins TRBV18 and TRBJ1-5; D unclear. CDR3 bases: TGTGCCAGCTCACCAGGGATGCGGGATCAGCCCCAGCATTTT. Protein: CASSPGMRDQPQHF.